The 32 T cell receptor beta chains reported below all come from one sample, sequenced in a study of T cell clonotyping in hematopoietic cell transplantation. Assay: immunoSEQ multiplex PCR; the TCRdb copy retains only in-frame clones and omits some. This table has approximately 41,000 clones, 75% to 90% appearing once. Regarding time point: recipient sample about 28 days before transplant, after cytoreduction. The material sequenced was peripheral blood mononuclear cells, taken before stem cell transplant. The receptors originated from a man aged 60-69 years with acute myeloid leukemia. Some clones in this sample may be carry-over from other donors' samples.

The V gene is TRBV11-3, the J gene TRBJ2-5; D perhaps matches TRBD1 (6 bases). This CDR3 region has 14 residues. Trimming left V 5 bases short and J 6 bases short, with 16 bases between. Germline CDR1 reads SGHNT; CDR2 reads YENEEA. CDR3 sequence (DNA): TGTGCCAGCAGCACCCTTGGCAGGGACAAGACCCAGTACTTC. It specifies CASSTLGRDKTQYF.

CDR3: CASSLVVAGPGGQFF. The CDR3 DNA reads TGTGCCAGCAGCTTGGTTGTAGCGGGGCCCGGGGGGCAGTTCTTC. V and J are TRBV5-6 and TRBJ2-1, with 8 bases fitting TRBD2. Trimming took 0 bases from V and 12 from J; bases not matched to a gene: 11. The V gene's germline CDR1 is SGHDT and CDR2 YYEEEE. The CDR3 is 15 residues long.

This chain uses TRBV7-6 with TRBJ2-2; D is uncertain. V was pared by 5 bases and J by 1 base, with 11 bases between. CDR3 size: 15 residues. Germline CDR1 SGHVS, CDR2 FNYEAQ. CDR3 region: CASSGSLVNTGELFF. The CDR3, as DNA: TGTGCCAGCAGCGGAAGCCTGGTGAACACCGGGGAGCTGTTTTTT.

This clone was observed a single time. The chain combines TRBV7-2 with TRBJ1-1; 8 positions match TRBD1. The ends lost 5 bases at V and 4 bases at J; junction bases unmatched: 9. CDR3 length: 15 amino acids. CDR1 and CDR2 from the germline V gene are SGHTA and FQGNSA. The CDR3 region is CASSRQGSTGTEAFF. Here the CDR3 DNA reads TGTGCCAGCAGCCGACAGGGGAGTACGGGCACTGAAGCTTTCTTT.

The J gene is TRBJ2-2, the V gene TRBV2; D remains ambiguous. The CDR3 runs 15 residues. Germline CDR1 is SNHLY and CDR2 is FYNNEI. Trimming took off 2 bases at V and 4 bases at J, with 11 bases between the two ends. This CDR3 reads CASSEWQPATGELFF. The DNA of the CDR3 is TGTGCCAGCAGTGAATGGCAGCCGGCCACCGGGGAGCTGTTTTTT.

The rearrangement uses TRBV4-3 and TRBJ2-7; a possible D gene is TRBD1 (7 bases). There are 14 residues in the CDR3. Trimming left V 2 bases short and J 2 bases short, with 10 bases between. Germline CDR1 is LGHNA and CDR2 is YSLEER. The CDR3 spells CASSQTRGAYEQYF. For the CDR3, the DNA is TGCGCCAGCAGCCAAACCAGGGGGGCCTACGAGCAGTACTTC.

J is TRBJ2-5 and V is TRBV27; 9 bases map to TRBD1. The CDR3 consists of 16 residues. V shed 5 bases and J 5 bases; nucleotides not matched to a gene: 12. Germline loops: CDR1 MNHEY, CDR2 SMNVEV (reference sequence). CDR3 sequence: CASSPHPGQGGETQYF. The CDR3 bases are TGTGCCAGCAGTCCCCACCCGGGACAGGGCGGGGAGACCCAGTACTTC.

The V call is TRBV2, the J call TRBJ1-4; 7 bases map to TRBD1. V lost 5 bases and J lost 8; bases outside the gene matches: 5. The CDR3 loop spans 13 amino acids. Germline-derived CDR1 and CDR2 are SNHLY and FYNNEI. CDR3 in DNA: TGTGCCAGCAGTCCGATCAGGGGGGAAAAACTGTTTTTT. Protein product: CASSPIRGEKLFF.

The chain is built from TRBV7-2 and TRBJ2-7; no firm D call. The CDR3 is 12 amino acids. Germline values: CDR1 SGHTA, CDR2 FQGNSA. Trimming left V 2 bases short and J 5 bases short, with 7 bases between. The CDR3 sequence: CASSLLVHEQYF. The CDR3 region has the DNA TGTGCCAGCAGCTTATTGGTCCACGAGCAGTACTTC.

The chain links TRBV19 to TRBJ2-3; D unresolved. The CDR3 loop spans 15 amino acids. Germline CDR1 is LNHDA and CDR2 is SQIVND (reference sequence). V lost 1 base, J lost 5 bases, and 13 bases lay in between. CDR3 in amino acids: CASSIGLRWEDTQYF. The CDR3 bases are TGTGCCAGTAGTATAGGGTTACGTTGGGAAGATACGCAGTATTTT.

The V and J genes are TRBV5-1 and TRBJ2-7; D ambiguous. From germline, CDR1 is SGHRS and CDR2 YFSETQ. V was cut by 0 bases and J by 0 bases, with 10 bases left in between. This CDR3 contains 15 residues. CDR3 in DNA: TGCGCCAGCAGCTTGGTGTATCGATCCTCCTACGAGCAGTACTTC. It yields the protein CASSLVYRSSYEQYF. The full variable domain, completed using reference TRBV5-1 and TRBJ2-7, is KAGVTQTPRYLIKTRGQQVTLSCSPISGHRSVSWYQQTPGQGLQFLFEYFSETQRNKGNFPGRFSGRQFSNSRSEMNVSTLELGDSALYLCASSLVYRSSYEQYFGPGTRLTVT.

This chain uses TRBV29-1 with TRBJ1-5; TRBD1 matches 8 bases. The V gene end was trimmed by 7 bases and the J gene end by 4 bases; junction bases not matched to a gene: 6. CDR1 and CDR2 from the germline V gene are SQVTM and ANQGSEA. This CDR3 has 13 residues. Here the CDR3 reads CSARTGGNQPQHF. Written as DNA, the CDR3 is TGCAGCGCGAGAACAGGGGGGAATCAGCCCCAGCATTTT.

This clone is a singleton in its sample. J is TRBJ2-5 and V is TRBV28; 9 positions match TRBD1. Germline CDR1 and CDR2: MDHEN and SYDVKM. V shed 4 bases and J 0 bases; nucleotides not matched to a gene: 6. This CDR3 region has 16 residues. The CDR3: CASSSRTGAYQETQYF. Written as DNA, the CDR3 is TGTGCCAGCAGTTCTAGGACAGGGGCTTACCAAGAGACCCAGTACTTC.

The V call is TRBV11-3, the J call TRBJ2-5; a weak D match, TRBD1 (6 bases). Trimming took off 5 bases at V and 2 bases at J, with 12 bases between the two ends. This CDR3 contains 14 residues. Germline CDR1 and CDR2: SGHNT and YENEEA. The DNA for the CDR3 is TGTGCCAGCAGCCTAGGACAGACTCAAGAGACCCAGTACTTC. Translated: CASSLGQTQETQYF.

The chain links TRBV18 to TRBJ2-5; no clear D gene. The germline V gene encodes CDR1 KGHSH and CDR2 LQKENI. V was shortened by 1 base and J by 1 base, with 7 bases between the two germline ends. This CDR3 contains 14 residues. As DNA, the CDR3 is TGTGCCAGCTCACCACAGAAATCCCAAGAGACCCAGTACTTC. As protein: CASSPQKSQETQYF.

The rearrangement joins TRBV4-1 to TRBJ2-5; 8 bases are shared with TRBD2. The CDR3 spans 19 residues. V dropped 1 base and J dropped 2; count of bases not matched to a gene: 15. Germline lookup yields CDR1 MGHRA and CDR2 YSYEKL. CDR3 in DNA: TGCGCCAGCAGCCAAGGAGGGAGTTCGAGCGGGGGAGCACAAGAGACCCAGTACTTC. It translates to CASSQGGSSSGGAQETQYF.

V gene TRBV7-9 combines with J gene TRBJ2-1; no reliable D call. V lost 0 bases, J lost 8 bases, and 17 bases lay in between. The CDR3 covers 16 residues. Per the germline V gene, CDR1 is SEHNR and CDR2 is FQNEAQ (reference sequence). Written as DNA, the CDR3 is TGTGCCAGCAGCTTAGCTGGGCTAGTAGATATCGATGAGCAGTTCTTC. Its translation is CASSLAGLVDIDEQFF.

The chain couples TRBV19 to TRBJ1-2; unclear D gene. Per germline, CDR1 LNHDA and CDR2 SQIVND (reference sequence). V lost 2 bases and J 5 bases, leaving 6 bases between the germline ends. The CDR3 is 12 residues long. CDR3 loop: CASSIYEYGYTF. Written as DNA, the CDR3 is TGTGCCAGTAGTATATACGAGTATGGCTACACCTTC. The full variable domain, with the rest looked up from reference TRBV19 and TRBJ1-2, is DGGITQSPKYLFRKEGQNVTLSCEQNLNHDAMYWYRQDPGQGLRLIYYSQIVNDFQKGDIAEGYSVSREKKESFPLTVTSAQKNPTAFYLCASSIYEYGYTFGSGTRLTVV.

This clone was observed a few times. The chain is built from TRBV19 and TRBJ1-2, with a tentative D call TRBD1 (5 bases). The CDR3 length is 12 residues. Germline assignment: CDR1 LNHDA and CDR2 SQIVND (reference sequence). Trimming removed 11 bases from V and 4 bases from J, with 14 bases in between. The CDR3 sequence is CAGGTPGYGYTF. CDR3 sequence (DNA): TGTGCCGGAGGGACTCCCGGCTATGGCTACACCTTC.

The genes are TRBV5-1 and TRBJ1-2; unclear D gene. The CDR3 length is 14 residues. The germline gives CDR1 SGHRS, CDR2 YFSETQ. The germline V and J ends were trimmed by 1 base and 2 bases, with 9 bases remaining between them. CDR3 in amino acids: CASSLTEKNYGYTF. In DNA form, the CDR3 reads TGCGCCAGCAGCTTGACCGAAAAGAACTATGGCTACACCTTC.

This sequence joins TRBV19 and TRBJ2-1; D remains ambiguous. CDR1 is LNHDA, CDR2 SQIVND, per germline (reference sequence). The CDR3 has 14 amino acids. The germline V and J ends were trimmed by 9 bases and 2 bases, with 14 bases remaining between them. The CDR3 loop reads CASQDRPAYNEQFF. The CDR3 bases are TGTGCCAGCCAGGACCGTCCGGCCTACAATGAGCAGTTCTTC.

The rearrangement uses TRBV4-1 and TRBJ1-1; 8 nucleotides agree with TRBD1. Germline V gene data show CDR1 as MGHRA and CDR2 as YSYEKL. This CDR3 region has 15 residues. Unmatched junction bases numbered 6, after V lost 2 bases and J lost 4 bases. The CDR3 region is CASSQPGTGFTEAFF. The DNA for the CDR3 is TGCGCCAGCAGCCAACCCGGGACAGGCTTCACTGAAGCTTTCTTT.

In DNA form, the CDR3 reads TGTGCCAGCAGCTTACTCCAAGGGGGCTCGGCCAAAAACATTCAGTACTTC. Protein sequence: CASSLLQGGSAKNIQYF. V gene TRBV7-2 combines with J gene TRBJ2-4; 7 bases line up with TRBD1. V shed 2 bases, J shed 1 base, and the junction held 8 bases outside the gene matches. Germline CDR1 SGHTA, CDR2 FQGNSA. This CDR3 spans 17 amino acids.

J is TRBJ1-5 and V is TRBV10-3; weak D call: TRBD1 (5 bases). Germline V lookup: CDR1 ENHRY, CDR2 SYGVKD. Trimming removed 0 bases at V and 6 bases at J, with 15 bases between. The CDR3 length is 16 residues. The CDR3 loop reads CAISESAQGGSQPQHF. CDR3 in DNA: TGTGCCATCAGTGAGTCGGCCCAGGGTGGGAGTCAGCCCCAGCATTTT.

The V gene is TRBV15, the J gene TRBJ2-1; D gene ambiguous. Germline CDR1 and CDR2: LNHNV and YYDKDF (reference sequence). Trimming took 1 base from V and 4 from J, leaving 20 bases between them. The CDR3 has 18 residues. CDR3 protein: CATSRAGPRVDLYNEQFF. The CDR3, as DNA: TGTGCCACCAGCAGAGCTGGACCTAGGGTGGACCTTTACAATGAGCAGTTCTTC.

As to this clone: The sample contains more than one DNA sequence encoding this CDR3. The CDR3 protein is CSVGARTDTQYF. The CDR3 nucleotides read TGCAGCGTTGGGGCTAGGACAGATACGCAGTATTTT. The chain joins TRBV29-1 to TRBJ2-3; D unresolved. The CDR3 is made up of 12 amino acids. The ends were cut back, 4 bases at V and 3 bases at J, with 8 bases in the middle. Germline V lookup: CDR1 SQVTM, CDR2 ANQGSEA.

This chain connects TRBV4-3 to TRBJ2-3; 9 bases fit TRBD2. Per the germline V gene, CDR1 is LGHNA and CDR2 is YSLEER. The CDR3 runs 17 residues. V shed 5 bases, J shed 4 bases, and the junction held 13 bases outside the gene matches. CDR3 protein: CASSWARASGDPDTQYF. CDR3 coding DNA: TGCGCCAGCAGCTGGGCGAGGGCTAGCGGGGATCCAGATACGCAGTATTTT.

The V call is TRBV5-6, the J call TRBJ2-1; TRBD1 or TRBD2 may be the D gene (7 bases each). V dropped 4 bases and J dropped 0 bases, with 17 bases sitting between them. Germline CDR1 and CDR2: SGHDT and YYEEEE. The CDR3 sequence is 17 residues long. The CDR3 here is CASSQGGRGSSYNEQFF. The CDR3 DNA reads TGTGCCAGCAGCCAGGGGGGGAGGGGGAGCTCCTACAATGAGCAGTTCTTC.

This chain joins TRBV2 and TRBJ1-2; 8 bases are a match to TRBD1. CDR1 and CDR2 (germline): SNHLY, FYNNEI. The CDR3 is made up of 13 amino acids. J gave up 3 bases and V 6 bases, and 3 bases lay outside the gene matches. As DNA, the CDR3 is TGTGCCAGCAGGGTGGACAGGGACTATGGCTACACCTTC. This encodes CASRVDRDYGYTF.

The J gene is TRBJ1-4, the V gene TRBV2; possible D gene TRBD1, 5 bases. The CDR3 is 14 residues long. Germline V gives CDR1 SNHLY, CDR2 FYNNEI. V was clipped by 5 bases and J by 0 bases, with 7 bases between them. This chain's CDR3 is CASSPGATNEKLFF. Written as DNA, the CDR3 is TGTGCCAGCAGTCCGGGGGCAACTAATGAAAAACTGTTTTTT.

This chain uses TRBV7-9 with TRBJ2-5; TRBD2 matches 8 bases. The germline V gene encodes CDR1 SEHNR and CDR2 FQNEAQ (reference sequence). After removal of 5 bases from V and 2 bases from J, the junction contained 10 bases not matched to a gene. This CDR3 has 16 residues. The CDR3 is CASSEGSSGGQETQYF. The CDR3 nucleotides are TGTGCCAGCAGCGAAGGGTCCAGCGGGGGTCAAGAGACCCAGTACTTC. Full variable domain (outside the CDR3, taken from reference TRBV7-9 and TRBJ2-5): DTGVSQNPRHKITKRGQNVTFRCDPISEHNRLYWYRQTLGQGPEFLTYFQNEAQLEKSRLLSDRFSAERPKGSFSTLEIQRTEQGDSAMYLCASSEGSSGGQETQYFGPGTRLLVL.

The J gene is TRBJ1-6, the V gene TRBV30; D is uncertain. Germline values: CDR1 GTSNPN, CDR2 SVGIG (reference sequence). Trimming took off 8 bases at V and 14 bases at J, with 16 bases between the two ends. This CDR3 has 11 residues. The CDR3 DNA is TGTGCCCATAAACCGAGGGAGACCCTCCACTTT. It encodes CAHKPRETLHF.